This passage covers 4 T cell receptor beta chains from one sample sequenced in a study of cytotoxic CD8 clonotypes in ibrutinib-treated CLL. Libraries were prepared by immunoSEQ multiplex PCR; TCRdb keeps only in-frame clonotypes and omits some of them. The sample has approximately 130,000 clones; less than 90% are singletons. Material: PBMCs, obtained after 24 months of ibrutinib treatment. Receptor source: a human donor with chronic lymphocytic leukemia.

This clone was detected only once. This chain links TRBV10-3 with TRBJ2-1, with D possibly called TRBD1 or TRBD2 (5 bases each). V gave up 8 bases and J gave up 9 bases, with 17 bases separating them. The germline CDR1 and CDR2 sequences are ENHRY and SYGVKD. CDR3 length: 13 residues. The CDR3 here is CAIAQDGTIEQFF. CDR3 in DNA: TGTGCCATCGCCCAGGATGGGACGATTGAGCAGTTCTTC.

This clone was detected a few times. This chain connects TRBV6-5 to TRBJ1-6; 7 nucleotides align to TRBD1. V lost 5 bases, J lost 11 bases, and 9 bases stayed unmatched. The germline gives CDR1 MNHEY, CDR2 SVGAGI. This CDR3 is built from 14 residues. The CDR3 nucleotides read TGTGCCAGCAGTCAACAGGGGCCGTTGACACCCCTCCACTTT. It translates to CASSQQGPLTPLHF.

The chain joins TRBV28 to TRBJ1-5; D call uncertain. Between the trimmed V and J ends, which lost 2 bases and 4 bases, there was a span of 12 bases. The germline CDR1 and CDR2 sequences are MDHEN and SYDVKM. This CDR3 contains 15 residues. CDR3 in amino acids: CASSLRGTSNQPQHF. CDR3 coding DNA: TGTGCCAGCAGTTTAAGAGGCACTTCAAATCAGCCCCAGCATTTT.

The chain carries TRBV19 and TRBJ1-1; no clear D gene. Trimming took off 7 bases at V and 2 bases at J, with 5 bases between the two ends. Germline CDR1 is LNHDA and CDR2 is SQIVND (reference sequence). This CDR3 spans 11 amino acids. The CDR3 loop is CASTTNTEAFF. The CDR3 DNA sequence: TGTGCCAGTACTACTAACACTGAAGCTTTCTTT.